Detailed here is one T cell receptor (beta chain). Its specificity is not known. CDR3 length equals 14 residues. The V end was cut by 1 base, the J end by 8 bases, with 14 bases between. Germline V CDR1 and CDR2: PRHDT, FYEKMQ (reference sequence). Repertoires were generated with immunoSEQ multiplex PCR, while TCRdb's copy carries only in-frame clones and drops some. The sample lists 800,000 to 950,000 clones, about 96% occurring once. CD8 cells classed as naive were CD45RO-negative and positively selected for CCR7, excluding terminally differentiated effector memory CD45RA+ cells. There were no recent acute infections or vaccinations among the donors, who were healthy HIV-negative adults. The data originate from a study of shared clonotypes between healthy human individuals. Findings and limits, study-wide: A handful of donors held about 5% of naive CD4 clonotypes in common. Exclusively blood specimens were collected; tissue repertoires likely differ.

This TCR derives from a young man in good health. Sequenced material: naive CD8+ T cells sorted from blood. The V gene is TRBV13, the J gene TRBJ1-1; no definite D call. The CDR3 coding sequence is TGTGCCAGCAGCTTAGACGACATGACGATAGAAGCTTTCTTT. This sequence encodes CASSLDDMTIEAFF.